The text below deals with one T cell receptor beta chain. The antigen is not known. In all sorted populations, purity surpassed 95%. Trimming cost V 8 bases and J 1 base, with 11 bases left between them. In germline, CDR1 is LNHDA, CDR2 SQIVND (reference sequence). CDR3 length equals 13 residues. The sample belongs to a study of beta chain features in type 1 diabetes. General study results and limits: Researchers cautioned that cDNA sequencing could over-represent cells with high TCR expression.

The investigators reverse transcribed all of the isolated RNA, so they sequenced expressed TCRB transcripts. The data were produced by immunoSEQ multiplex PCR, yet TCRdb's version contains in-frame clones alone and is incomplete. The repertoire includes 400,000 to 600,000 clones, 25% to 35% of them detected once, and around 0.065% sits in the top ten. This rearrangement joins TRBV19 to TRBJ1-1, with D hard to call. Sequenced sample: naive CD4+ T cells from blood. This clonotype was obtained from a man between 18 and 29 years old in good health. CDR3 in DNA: TGTGCCAGTCGGGAGAGCGGGAACACTGAAGCTTTCTTT. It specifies CASRESGNTEAFF.